The source of this T cell receptor beta chain is a study of blood T cells in healthy people across ages. The CDR3 is made up of 16 amino acids. Germline V CDR1 and CDR2: SGHTA, FQGNSA. J was trimmed by 5 bases and V by 6 bases; bases with no gene match: 11. PCR was performed a second time for about 7 to 12 cycles using a sample-barcoded 5' primer and a J-beta primer mix. Individual samples furnished no less than 3 million CDR3-containing paired-end reads apiece. One entry per CDR3 protein results from TCRdb running MiXCR on the 5' RACE reads. This sample has fewer than 1,200,000 distinct CDR3 sequences, with approximately 25% found just once. Regarding the study as a whole: Unsorted PBMC material precluded a definitive naive versus antigen-experienced comparison. It was held that the diversity estimates obtained from one million T cells were underestimates.

This clonotype was counted a few times. Antigen specificity is unknown. The data also belong to a second study, concerning T cells of mothers and their children. That report adds: Related and unrelated pairs show similar thymic shaping of TCR recombination output.

Sequenced sample: blood. The chain recombines TRBV7-2 with TRBJ2-3, with TRBD2 matching 10 bases. The sequence was collected from a girl aged 2-10 years in good health. The CDR3 region is CASSSSSGGDGDTQYF. The CDR3 nucleotides are TGTGCCAGCAGTAGCTCTAGCGGGGGAGATGGAGATACGCAGTATTTT.